This section outlines one T cell receptor beta chain sequence together with its context. Using immunoSEQ multiplex PCR, the repertoire was profiled, and TCRdb retains in-frame clones only, with some absent. The sample carries more than 250,000 clones, 87% recorded once. This record comes from a study of blood T cell repertoires in COVID-19. The CDR3 has 17 residues. The germline V gene has CDR1 SGHVS and CDR2 FNYEAQ. V was shortened by 5 bases and J by 0 bases, with 17 bases between the two germline ends. This TCR was sampled from a woman between 40 and 55 years old who had recovered from COVID-19. The rearrangement links TRBV7-6 to TRBJ2-4; possibly TRBD2 for D (5 bases). Sequenced material: PBMCs or T cells enriched from blood (not recorded which). CDR3 loop: CASSPVGPGGAKNIQYF. The CDR3, as DNA: TGTGCCAGCAGCCCCGTCGGCCCCGGAGGAGCCAAAAACATTCAGTACTTC.